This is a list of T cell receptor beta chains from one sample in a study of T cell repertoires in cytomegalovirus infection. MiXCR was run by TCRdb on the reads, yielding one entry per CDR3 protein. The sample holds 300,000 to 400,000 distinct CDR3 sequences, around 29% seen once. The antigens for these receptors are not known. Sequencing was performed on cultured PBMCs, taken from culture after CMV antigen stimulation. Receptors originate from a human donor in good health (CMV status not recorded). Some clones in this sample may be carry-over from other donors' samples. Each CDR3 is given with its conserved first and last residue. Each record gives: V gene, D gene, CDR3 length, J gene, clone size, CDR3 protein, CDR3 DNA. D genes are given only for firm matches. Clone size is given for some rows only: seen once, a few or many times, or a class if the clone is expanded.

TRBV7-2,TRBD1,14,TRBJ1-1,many,CASSPQGIGTEAFF,TGTGCCAGCAGCCCACAGGGGATAGGTACTGAAGCTTTCTTT
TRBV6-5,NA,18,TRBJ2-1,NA,CASSYSGGEGGTYNEQFF,TGTGCCAGCAGTTACTCGGGGGGGGAGGGGGGTACGTACAATGAGCAGTTCTTC
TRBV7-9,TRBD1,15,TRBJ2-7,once,CASSSDRGVGYEQYF,TGTGCCAGCAGCTCGGACAGGGGTGTAGGCTACGAGCAGTACTTC
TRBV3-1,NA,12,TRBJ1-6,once,CASSQGGFLLHF,TGTGCCAGCAGCCAAGGAGGGTTTCTTCTCCACTTT
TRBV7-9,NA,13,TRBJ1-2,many,CASSLPGSGGYTF,TGTGCCAGCAGCTTGCCGGGGAGTGGTGGCTACACCTTC
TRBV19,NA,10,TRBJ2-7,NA,CASRNYEQYF,TGTGCCAGTAGAAACTACGAGCAGTACTTC
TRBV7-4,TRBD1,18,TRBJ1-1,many,CASSLVPRQGVGRTEAFF,TGTGCCAGCAGCTTAGTTCCGAGACAGGGGGTTGGAAGGACTGAAGCTTTCTTT
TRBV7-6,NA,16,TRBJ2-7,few,CASSRTIGANSYEQYF,TGTGCCAGCAGCCGCACTATTGGCGCGAACTCCTACGAGCAGTACTTC
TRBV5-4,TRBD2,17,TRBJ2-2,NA,CASSLAGAGANTGELFF,TGTGCCAGCAGCTTGGCCGGGGCGGGAGCAAACACCGGGGAGCTGTTTTTT
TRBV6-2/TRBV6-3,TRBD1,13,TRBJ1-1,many,CASRRGTGGEAFF,TGTGCCAGCAGACGCGGGACAGGGGGGGAAGCTTTCTTT
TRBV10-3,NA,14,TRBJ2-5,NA,CAISEGGARETQYF,TGTGCCATCAGTGAGGGGGGGGCAAGAGAGACCCAGTACTTC
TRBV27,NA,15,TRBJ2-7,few,CASSQTSGLPYEQYF,TGTGCCAGCAGCCAAACCTCGGGACTCCCCTACGAGCAGTACTTC
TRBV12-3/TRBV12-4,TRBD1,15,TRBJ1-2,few,CASSPWTGSYRGYTF,TGTGCCAGCAGTCCCTGGACAGGGAGTTATCGCGGCTACACCTTC
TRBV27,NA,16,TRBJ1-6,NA,CASSKGLAGHGSPLHF,TGTGCCAGCAGTAAAGGACTCGCGGGCCATGGCTCACCCCTCCACTTT
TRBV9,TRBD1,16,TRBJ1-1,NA,CASSKGQGAGGTEAFF,TGTGCCAGCAGCAAGGGACAGGGGGCTGGGGGCACTGAAGCTTTCTTT
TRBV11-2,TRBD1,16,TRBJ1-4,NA,CASSSTGQARNEKLFF,TGTGCCAGCAGCTCTACCGGACAGGCCCGTAATGAAAAACTGTTTTTT
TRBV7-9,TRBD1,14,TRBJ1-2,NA,CASSWDRVYDGYTF,TGTGCCAGCAGCTGGGACAGGGTGTATGATGGCTACACCTTC
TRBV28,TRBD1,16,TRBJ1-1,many,CASSYRDRGKNTEAFF,TGTGCCAGCAGTTACCGGGACAGGGGGAAGAACACTGAAGCTTTCTTT
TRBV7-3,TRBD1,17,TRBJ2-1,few,CASSLKRDRGTYNEQFF,TGTGCCAGCAGCCTAAAACGGGACAGGGGAACCTACAATGAGCAGTTCTTC
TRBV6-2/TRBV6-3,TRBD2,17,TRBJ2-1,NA,CASSYSIAGGITDEQFF,TGTGCCAGCAGTTACAGTATAGCGGGGGGGATTACCGATGAGCAGTTCTTC
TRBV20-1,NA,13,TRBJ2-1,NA,CSAIHEGFNEQFF,TGCAGTGCCATACACGAAGGGTTCAATGAGCAGTTCTTC
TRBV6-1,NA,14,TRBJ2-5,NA,CASSYEGVQETQYF,TGTGCCAGCAGCTATGAGGGGGTACAAGAGACCCAGTACTTC
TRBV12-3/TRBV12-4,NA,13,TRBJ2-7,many,CASSLRASYEQYF,TGTGCCAGCAGTTTAAGAGCCTCCTACGAGCAGTACTTC
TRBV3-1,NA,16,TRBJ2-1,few,CASTTFGGPLGNEQFF,TGTGCCAGCACCACTTTCGGGGGGCCATTGGGCAATGAGCAGTTCTTC
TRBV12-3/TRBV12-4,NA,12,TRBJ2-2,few,CASSLGAGELFF,TGTGCCAGCAGTTTAGGGGCCGGGGAGCTGTTTTTT
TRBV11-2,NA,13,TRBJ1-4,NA,CASSPTGQQRLFF,TGTGCCAGCAGCCCAACTGGACAGCAAAGACTGTTTTTT
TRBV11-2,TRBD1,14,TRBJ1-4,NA,CASSRDRVQEKLFF,TGTGCCAGCAGCAGAGACAGGGTTCAGGAAAAACTGTTTTTT
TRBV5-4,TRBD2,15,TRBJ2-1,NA,CASSLRGTSGDEQFF,TGTGCCAGCAGCTTGCGCGGGACTAGTGGCGATGAGCAGTTCTTC
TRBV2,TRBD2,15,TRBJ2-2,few,CASIRDYTNTGELFF,TGTGCCAGCATCCGGGACTATACGAACACCGGGGAGCTGTTTTTT
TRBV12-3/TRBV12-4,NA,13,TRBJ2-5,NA,CASSRTSGETQYF,TGTGCCAGCAGTCGGACCTCCGGGGAGACCCAGTACTTC
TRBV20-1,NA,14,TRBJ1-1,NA,CSATFREGETEAFF,TGCAGTGCTACTTTCCGGGAGGGAGAGACTGAAGCTTTCTTT
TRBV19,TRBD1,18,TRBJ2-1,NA,CASSMRASPTQGANEQFF,TGTGCCAGTAGTATGAGGGCTTCACCAACGCAGGGGGCTAATGAGCAGTTCTTC
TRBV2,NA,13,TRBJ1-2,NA,CASKLDGNYGYTF,TGTGCCAGCAAATTGGACGGCAACTATGGCTACACCTTC
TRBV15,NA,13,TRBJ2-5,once,CATSRYTVETQYF,TGTGCCACCAGCAGATACACTGTGGAGACCCAGTACTTC
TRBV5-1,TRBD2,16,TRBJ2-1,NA,CASSFSGLAHYNEQFF,TGCGCCAGCAGCTTTTCGGGACTAGCGCACTACAATGAGCAGTTCTTC
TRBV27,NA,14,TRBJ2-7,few,CASSRQPPPYEQYF,TGTGCCAGCTCCCGACAGCCACCCCCCTACGAGCAGTACTTC
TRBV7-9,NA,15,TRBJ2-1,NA,CASSFYRGLGDEQFF,TGTGCCAGCAGCTTTTATAGAGGGCTGGGCGATGAGCAGTTCTTC
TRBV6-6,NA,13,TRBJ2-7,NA,CASSYSGRGGEYF,TGTGCCAGCAGTTACTCGGGCCGAGGAGGGGAGTACTTC
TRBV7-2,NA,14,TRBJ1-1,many,CASSTYLMNTEAFF,TGTGCCAGCAGCACATACCTGATGAACACTGAAGCTTTCTTT
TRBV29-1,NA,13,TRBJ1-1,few,CSVERRLNTEAFF,TGCAGCGTTGAGAGAAGATTGAACACTGAAGCTTTCTTT
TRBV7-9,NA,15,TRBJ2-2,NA,CASSLGSGNTGELFF,TGTGCCAGCAGCTTAGGGTCCGGGAACACCGGGGAGCTGTTTTTT
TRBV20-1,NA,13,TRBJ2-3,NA,CSARDQSTDTQYF,TGCAGTGCTAGAGATCAGAGCACAGATACGCAGTATTTT
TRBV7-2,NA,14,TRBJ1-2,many,CASSSDRSNYGYTF,TGTGCCAGCAGCTCGGACAGATCTAACTATGGCTACACCTTC
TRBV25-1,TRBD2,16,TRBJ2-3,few,CASSPFTGRAQDTQYF,TGTGCCAGCAGTCCTTTCACCGGGAGGGCCCAAGATACGCAGTATTTT
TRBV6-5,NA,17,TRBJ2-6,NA,CASSYSRGSSGANVLTF,TGTGCCAGCAGTTACTCGCGAGGATCGTCTGGGGCCAACGTCCTGACTTTC
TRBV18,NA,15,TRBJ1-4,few,CASSPRGQHNEKLFF,TGTGCCAGCTCACCACGTGGGCAGCATAATGAAAAACTGTTTTTT